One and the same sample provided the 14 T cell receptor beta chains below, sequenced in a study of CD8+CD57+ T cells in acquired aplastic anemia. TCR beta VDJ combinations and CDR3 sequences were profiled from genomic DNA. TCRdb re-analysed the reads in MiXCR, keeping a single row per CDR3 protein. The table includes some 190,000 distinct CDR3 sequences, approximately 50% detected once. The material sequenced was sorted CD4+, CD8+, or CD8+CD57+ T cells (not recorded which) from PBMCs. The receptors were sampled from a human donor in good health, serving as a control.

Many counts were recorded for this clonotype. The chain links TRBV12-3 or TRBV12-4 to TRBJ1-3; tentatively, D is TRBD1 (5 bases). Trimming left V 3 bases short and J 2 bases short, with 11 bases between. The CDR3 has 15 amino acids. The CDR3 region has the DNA TGTGCCAGCAGTTTGGGGGGGGGGGCTGGAAACACCATATATTTT. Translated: CASSLGGGAGNTIYF.

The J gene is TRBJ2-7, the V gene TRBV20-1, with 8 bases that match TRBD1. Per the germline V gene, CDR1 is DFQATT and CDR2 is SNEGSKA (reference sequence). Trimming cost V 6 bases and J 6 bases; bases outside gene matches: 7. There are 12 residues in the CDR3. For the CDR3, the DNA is TGCAGTGCGACCGGGACAGGTTCCGAGCAGTACTTC. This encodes CSATGTGSEQYF.

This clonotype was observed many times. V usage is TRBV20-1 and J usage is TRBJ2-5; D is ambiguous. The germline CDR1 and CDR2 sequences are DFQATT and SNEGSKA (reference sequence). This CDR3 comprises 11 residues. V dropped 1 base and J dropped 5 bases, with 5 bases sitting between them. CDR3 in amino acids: CSARVRETQYF. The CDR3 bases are TGCAGTGCTAGAGTACGGGAGACCCAGTACTTC.

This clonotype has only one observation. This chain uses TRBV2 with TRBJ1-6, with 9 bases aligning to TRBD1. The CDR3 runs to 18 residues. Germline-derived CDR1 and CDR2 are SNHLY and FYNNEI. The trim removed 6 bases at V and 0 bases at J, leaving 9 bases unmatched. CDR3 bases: TGTGCCAGCAGCGTGGACAGGGGTTCGAGCTCCTATAATTCACCCCTCCACTTT. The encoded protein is CASSVDRGSSSYNSPLHF.

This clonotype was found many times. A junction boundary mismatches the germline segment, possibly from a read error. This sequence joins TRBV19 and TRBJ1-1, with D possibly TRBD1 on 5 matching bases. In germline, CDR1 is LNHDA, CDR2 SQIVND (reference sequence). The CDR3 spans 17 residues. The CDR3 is CASKRDGATSGNTGAFF. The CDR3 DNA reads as TGTGCCAGTAAGAGGGACGGAGCGACCTCTGGGAACACTGGAGCTTTCTTT.

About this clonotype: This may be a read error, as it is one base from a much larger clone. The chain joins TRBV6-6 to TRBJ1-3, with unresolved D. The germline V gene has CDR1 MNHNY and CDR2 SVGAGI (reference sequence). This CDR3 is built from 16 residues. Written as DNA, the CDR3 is TGTGCCTGCAGTTACTCGGTGGTGAGCTCTGGAAACACCATATATTTT. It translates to CACSYSVVSSGNTIYF.

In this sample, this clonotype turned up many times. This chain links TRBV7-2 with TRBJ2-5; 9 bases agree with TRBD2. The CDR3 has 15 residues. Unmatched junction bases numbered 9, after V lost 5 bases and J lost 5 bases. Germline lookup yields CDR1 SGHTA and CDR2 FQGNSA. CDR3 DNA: TGTGCCAGCAGCGCCTTTGGCGGGGGGGCTGAGACCCAGTACTTC. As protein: CASSAFGGGAETQYF.

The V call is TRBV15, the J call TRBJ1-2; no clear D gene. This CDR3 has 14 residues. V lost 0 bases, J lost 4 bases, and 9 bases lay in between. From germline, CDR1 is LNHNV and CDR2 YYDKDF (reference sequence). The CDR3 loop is CATSRDLGIYGYTF. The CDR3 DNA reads TGTGCCACCAGCAGAGATCTAGGGATCTATGGCTACACCTTC.

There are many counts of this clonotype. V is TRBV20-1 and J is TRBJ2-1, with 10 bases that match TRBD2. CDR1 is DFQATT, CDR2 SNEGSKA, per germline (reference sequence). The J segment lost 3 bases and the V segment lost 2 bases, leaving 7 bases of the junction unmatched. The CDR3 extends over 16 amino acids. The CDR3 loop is CSARSLAGGHYNEQFF. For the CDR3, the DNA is TGCAGTGCTAGATCATTAGCGGGGGGCCACTACAATGAGCAGTTCTTC.

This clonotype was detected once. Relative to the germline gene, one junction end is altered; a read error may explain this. The CDR3 spells CASSRSLGQETRYF. CDR3 bases: TGTGCCAGCAGCCGTAGCCTCGGCCAAGAGACCCGGTACTTC. The chain employs TRBV7-4 and TRBJ2-5; D is ambiguous. The CDR3 loop spans 14 amino acids. The germline V gene has CDR1 SGHVT and CDR2 SQSDAQ.

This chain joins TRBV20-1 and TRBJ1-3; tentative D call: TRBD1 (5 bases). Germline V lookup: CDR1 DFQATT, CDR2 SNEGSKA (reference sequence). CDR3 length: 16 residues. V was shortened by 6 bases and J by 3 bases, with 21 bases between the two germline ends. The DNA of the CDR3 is TGCAGTGCACGAGGGGCGCCCGGATTGGGTGGAAACACCATATATTTT. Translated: CSARGAPGLGGNTIYF.

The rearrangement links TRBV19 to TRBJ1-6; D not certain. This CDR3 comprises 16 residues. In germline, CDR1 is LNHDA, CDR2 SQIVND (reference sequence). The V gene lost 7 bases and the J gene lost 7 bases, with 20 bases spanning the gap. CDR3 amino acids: CASTDEARSRNSPLHF. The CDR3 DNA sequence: TGTGCCAGTACCGATGAGGCCAGAAGCCGAAATTCACCCCTCCACTTT.

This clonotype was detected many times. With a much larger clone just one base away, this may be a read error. The CDR3 loop is CASSLAQGTITDTQYF. The CDR3 DNA is TGTGCCAGCAGCTTAGCGCAGGGGACAATCACAGATACGCAGTATTTT. The chain links TRBV7-6 to TRBJ2-3; D might be TRBD1 (6 bases). This CDR3 contains 16 residues. Trimming left V 0 bases short and J 2 bases short, with 12 bases between. Germline CDR1 and CDR2: SGHVS and FNYEAQ.

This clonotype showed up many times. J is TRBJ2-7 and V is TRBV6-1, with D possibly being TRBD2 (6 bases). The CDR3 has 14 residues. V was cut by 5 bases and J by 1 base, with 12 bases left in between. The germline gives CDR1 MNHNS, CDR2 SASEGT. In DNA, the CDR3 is TGTGCCAGCAGTCAGGAGACTAGGTCCTACGAGCAGTACTTC. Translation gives CASSQETRSYEQYF.